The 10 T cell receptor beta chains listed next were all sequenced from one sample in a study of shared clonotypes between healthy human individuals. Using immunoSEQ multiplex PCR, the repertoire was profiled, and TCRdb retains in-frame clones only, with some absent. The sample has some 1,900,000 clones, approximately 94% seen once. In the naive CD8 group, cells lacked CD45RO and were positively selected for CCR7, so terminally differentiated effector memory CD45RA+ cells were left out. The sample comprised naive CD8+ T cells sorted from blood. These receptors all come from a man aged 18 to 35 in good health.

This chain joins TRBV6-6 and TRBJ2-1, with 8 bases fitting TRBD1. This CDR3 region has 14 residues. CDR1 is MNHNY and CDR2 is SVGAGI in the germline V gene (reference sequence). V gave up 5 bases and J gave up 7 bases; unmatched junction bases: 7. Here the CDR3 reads CASSTDRVRNEQFF. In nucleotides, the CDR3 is TGTGCCAGCAGTACGGACAGGGTGAGGAATGAGCAGTTCTTC.

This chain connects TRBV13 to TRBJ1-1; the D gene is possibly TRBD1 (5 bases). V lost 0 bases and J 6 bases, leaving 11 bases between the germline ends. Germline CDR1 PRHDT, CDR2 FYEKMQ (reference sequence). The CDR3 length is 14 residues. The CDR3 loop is CASSLGSRVSEAFF. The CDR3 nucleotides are TGTGCCAGCAGCTTAGGTAGCAGGGTATCTGAAGCTTTCTTT.

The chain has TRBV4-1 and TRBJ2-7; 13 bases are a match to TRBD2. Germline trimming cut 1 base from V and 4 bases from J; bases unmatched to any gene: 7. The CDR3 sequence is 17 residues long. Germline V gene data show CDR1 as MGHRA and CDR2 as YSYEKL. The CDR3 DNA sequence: TGCGCCAGCAGCCAAGTTAGCGGACTAGCGGGAGAATACGAGCAGTACTTC. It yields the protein CASSQVSGLAGEYEQYF.

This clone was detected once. The CDR3 coding sequence is TGTGCCAGCAGCTTCGGACCCGGGGGCGACTATGGCTACACCTTC. Protein: CASSFGPGGDYGYTF. V gene TRBV5-4 combines with J gene TRBJ1-2; D might be TRBD1 (6 bases). V was pared by 2 bases and J by 3 bases, with 14 bases between. Looked up from germline, CDR1 is SGHNT and CDR2 is YYREEE (reference sequence). This CDR3 has 15 residues.

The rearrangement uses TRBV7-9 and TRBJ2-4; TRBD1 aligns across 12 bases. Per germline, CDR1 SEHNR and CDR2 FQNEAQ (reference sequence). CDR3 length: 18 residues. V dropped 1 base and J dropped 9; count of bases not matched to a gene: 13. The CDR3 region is CASSLGPGQGAHSGIQYF. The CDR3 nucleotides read TGTGCCAGCAGCTTAGGTCCGGGACAGGGGGCACACAGCGGCATTCAGTACTTC.

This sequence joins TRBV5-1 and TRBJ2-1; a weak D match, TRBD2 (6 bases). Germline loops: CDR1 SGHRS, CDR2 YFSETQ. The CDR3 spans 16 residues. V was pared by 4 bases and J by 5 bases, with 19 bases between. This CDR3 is CASSPGLGGFNNEQFF. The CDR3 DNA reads TGCGCCAGCAGCCCAGGACTGGGGGGATTCAACAATGAGCAGTTCTTC.

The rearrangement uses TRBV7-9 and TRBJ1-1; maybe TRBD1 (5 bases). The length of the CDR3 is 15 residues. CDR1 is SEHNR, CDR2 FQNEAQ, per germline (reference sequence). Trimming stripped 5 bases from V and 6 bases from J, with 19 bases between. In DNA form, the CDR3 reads TGTGCCAGCAGCCCACCTCGAGGGGCAGGGTCTGAAGCTTTCTTT. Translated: CASSPPRGAGSEAFF.

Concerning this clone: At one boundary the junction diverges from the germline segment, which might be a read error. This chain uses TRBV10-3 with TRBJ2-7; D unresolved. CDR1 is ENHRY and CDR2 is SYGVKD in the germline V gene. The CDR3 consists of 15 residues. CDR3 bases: TGTGCCATCAGGGAGTCCCTCGACATAATATACGAGCAGTACTTC. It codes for CAIRESLDIIYEQYF.

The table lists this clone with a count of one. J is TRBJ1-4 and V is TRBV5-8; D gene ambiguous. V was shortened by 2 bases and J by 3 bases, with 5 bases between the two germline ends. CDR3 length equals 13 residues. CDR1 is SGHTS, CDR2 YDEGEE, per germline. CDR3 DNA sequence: TGTGCCAGCAGCTTCGGGCCTAATGAAAAACTGTTTTTT. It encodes CASSFGPNEKLFF.

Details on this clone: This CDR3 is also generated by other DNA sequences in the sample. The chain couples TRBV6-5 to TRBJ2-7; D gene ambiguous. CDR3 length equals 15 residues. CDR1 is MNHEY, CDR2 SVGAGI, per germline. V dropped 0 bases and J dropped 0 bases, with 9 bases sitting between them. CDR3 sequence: CASSYSGQDSYEQYF. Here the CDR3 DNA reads TGTGCCAGCAGTTACTCAGGGCAGGACTCCTACGAGCAGTACTTC.